Listed here is a single TCR beta chain. This entry is derived from a study of preoperative IRX-2 immunotherapy in early breast cancer. In germline, CDR1 is MNHEY, CDR2 SVGAGI. This CDR3 is built from 12 residues. V was cut by 4 bases and J by 6 bases, with 6 bases left in between. Assay: immunoSEQ multiplex PCR; the TCRdb copy retains only in-frame clones and omits some. The sample has roughly 43,000 clones; 85% to 95% are singletons. Treatment: preoperative locoregional IRX-2 cytokine immunotherapy. Preoperative locoregional IRX-2 cytokine immunotherapy was tested in the phase Ib source study. The sequence was obtained from a human donor with breast cancer. The chain employs TRBV6-5 and TRBJ2-2; D might be TRBD1 or TRBD2, each matching 5 bases. Sequencing was performed on tumor tissue, taken after IRX-2 immunotherapy. The CDR3 coding sequence is TGTGCCAGCAGTTTGGGGGCCGGGGAGCTGTTTTTT. It codes for CASSLGAGELFF.